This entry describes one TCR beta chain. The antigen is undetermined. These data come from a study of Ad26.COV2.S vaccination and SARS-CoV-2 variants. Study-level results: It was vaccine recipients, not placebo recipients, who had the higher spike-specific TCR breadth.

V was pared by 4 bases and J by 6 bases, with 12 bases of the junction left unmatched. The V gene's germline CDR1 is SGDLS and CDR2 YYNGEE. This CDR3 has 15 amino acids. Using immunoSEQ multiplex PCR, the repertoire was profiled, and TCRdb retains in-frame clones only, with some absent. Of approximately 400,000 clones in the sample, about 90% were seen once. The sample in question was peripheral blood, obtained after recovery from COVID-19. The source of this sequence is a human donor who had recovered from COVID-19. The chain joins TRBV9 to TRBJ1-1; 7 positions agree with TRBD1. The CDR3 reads CASSLRGGAGAEAFF. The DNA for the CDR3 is TGTGCCAGCAGCCTCAGGGGGGGGGCTGGGGCTGAAGCTTTCTTT.